The sequence of this TCR beta chain was determined in a study of T cells in Graves' hyperthyroidism and ophthalmopathy. Trimming cost V 8 bases and J 4 bases, with 15 bases left between them. The germline gives CDR1 GTSNPN, CDR2 SVGIG (reference sequence). CDR3 length: 14 amino acids. Amplified TCR beta CDR3 regions derived from RNA transcripts. During a first-round RT-PCR of the TCR CDR3, the HTBI primer set was used. TCRdb re-called the multiplex PCR reads through MiXCR, storing one row per CDR3 protein. The sample shows about 250,000 distinct CDR3 sequences, about 20% of them seen only once. The chain combines TRBV30 with TRBJ2-6; D is possibly TRBD1 (6 bases). Sequenced: blood. This sequence was found in a man aged 25-40 years with Graves' ophthalmopathy. CDR3 protein: CARLRGSGANVLTF. The CDR3, as DNA: TGTGCCAGACTCAGGGGTTCCGGGGCCAACGTCCTGACTTTC. Combining the CDR3 with reference TRBV30 and TRBJ2-6 gives the whole variable domain SQTIHQWPATLVQPVGSPLSLECTVEGTSNPNLYWYRQAAGRGLQLLFYSVGIGQISSEVPQNLSASRPQDRQFILSSKKLLLSDSGFYLCARLRGSGANVLTFGAGSRLTVL.